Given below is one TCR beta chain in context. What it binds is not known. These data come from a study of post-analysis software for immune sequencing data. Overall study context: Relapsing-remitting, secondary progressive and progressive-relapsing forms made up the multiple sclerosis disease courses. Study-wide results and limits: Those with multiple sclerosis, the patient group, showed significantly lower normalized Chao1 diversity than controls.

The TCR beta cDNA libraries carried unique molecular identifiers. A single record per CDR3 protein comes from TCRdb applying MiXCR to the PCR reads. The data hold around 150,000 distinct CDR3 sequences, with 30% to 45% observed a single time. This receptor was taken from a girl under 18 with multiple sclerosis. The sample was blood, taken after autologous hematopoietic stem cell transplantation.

The CDR3 coding sequence is TGTGCCAGCAGCTTCTCGGAGGCTCAAGAGACCCAGTACTTC. Translating it yields CASSFSEAQETQYF. The chain is built from TRBV7-9 and TRBJ2-5; D is perhaps TRBD2 (5 bases). Germline CDR1 reads SEHNR; CDR2 reads FQNEAQ (reference sequence). V shed 3 bases and J shed 2 bases, with 10 bases lying between them. There are 14 residues in the CDR3.